The next 8 T cell receptor beta chains were all read from a single sample in a study of shared clonotypes between healthy human individuals. Profiled with immunoSEQ multiplex PCR; TCRdb holds only in-frame clones, not every one. The table records about 460,000 clones, 75% to 80% of them present only once. The material sequenced was PBMCs. These receptors originate from a middle-aged woman in good health. Some clones in this sample may be carry-over from other donors' samples.

A few counts support this clone. The J gene is TRBJ2-7, the V gene TRBV19; possible D gene TRBD1, 5 bases. Germline loops: CDR1 LNHDA, CDR2 SQIVND (reference sequence). Deletions cut 5 bases from V and 0 bases from J, with 11 bases between. This CDR3 comprises 14 residues. CDR3 region: CASSLRQNSYEQYF. CDR3 in DNA: TGTGCCAGTAGTCTCCGACAGAACTCCTACGAGCAGTACTTC.

The genes are TRBV2 and TRBJ1-2; D might be TRBD1 (5 bases). CDR3 length: 14 residues. V lost 2 bases and J 4 bases, leaving 11 bases between the germline ends. The germline CDR1 and CDR2 sequences are SNHLY and FYNNEI. This chain's CDR3 is CASSETGAGYGYTF. CDR3 coding DNA: TGTGCCAGCAGTGAAACTGGGGCAGGCTATGGCTACACCTTC. The full variable domain, rest sourced from reference TRBV2 and TRBJ1-2, is EPEVTQTPSHQVTQMGQEVILRCVPISNHLYFYWYRQILGQKVEFLVSFYNNEISEKSEIFDDQFSVERPDGSNFTLKIRSTKLEDSAMYFCASSETGAGYGYTFGSGTRLTVV.

CDR3 nucleotide sequence: TGTGCCAGCTCACCGCAAGACCGTTCGGAGACCCAGTACTTC. It yields the protein CASSPQDRSETQYF. This rearrangement joins TRBV18 to TRBJ2-5, with D unresolved. Trimming left V 3 bases short and J 5 bases short, with 13 bases between. Germline V gene lookup returns CDR1 KGHSH and CDR2 LQKENI. The CDR3 sequence is 14 residues long.

This chain connects TRBV27 to TRBJ2-7; no clear D. Germline CDR1 and CDR2: MNHEY and SMNVEV (reference sequence). This CDR3 has 14 residues. V was shortened by 0 bases and J by 3 bases, with 9 bases between the two germline ends. The CDR3 is CASSLSIRGYEQYF. DNA for the CDR3: TGTGCCAGCAGTTTATCGATCCGAGGCTACGAGCAGTACTTC.

This chain's CDR3 is CASSQVPYGGGYEQYF. CDR3 nucleotides: TGTGCCAGCAGCCAAGTCCCATACGGGGGCGGCTACGAGCAGTACTTC. The rearrangement joins TRBV4-2 to TRBJ2-7, with D possibly being TRBD1 or TRBD2 (6 bases each). V lost 1 base, J lost 3 bases, and 16 bases lay in between. This CDR3 has 16 residues. Germline CDR1 is LGHNA and CDR2 is YNFKEQ.

The chain employs TRBV19 and TRBJ1-1; a possible D gene is TRBD1 (5 bases). CDR1 LNHDA and CDR2 SQIVND come from the germline V gene (reference sequence). The CDR3 loop spans 15 amino acids. Trimming took off 10 bases at V and 1 base at J, with 19 bases between the two ends. The CDR3 bases are TGTGCCACCCTCCTGGTCAGGGCGGGGAACACTGAAGCTTTCTTT. Its protein product is CATLLVRAGNTEAFF. Supplemented by reference TRBV19 and TRBJ1-1, the full variable domain reads DGGITQSPKYLFRKEGQNVTLSCEQNLNHDAMYWYRQDPGQGLRLIYYSQIVNDFQKGDIAEGYSVSREKKESFPLTVTSAQKNPTAFYLCATLLVRAGNTEAFFGQGTRLTVV.

This clone was detected only a few times. This sequence joins TRBV10-3 and TRBJ1-2; D unresolved. Germline assignment: CDR1 ENHRY and CDR2 SYGVKD. The V end lost 3 bases, the J end lost 1 base, and 6 bases lay between the germline ends. The length of the CDR3 is 13 residues. The CDR3, as DNA: TGTGCCATCAGTGATGGACGTAACTATGGCTACACCTTC. Amino acid sequence: CAISDGRNYGYTF.

As for this clone: Given a much more abundant clone one base away, this may be a read error. The CDR3 bases are TGTGCCGGTAGTATAGCGGGGGGACGACAGTACTTC. Residues: CAGSIAGGRQYF. V and J are TRBV19 and TRBJ2-7; 10 bases map to TRBD2. The CDR3 extends over 12 amino acids. Germline CDR1 is LNHDA and CDR2 is SQIVND (reference sequence).